One T cell receptor (beta chain) is described in this entry. Its antigen is currently unknown. PCR amplification relied on 60 Vbeta primers (plus 13 Jbeta primers). Repertoires were generated with immunoSEQ multiplex PCR, while TCRdb's copy carries only in-frame clones and drops some. Of 120,000 to 150,000 clones in the sample, 60% to 80% were seen once. V dropped 8 bases and J dropped 0 bases, with 11 bases sitting between them. Per the germline V gene, CDR1 is SNHLY and CDR2 is FYNNEI. There are 14 residues in the CDR3. These data belong to a study of cytomegalovirus exposure and HLA in healthy donors. Study overall: The early release's HLA-typed donors yielded about 85 million unique TCRs. General study points: A missense DCLRE1C variant was associated with V- and J-gene trimming of TCR beta chains in a later analysis, and an independent cohort replicated the association. In a later analysis, at a false discovery rate of 0.05, about 17,000 TCR beta sequences matched HLA alleles. Several top significant clusters appeared, in a later analysis, to be linked to common viral pathogens.

The V and J genes are TRBV2 and TRBJ2-1; perhaps TRBD1 as D (5 bases). Material: PBMCs. The origin of this receptor is a middle-aged woman in good health and CMV-seropositive. CDR3 residues: CASSGMSSYNEQFF. The CDR3 DNA reads TGTGCCAGCTCAGGGATGAGCTCCTACAATGAGCAGTTCTTC.